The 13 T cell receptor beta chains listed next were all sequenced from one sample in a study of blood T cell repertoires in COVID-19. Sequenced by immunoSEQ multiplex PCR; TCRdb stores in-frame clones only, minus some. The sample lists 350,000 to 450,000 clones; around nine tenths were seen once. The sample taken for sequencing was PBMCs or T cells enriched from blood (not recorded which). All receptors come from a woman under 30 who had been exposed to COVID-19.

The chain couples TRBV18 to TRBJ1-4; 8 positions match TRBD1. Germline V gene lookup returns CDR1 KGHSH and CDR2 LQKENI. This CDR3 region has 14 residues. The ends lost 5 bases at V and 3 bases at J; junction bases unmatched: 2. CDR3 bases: TGTGCCAGCTCAGAGGACAGGGCTAATGAAAAACTGTTTTTT. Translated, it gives CASSEDRANEKLFF.

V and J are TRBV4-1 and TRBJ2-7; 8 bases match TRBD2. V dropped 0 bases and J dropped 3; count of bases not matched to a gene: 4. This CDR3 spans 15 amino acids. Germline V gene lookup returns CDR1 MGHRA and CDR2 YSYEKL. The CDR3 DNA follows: TGCGCCAGCAGCCAAGAAGGGACTAGGGGCTACGAGCAGTACTTC. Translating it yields CASSQEGTRGYEQYF.

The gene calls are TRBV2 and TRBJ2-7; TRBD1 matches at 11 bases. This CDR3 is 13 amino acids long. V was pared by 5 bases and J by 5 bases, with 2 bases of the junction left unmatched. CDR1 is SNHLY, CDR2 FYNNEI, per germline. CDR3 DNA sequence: TGTGCCAGCAGTTGGGACAGGGGGGACGAGCAGTACTTC. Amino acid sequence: CASSWDRGDEQYF.

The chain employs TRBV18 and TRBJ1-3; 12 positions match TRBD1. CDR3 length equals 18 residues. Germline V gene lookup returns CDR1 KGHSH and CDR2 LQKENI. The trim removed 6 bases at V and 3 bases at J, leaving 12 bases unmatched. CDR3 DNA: TGTGCCAGCTCCCCTAAGACCGGGACAGGGGGCCGTGGAAACACCATATATTTT. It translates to CASSPKTGTGGRGNTIYF.

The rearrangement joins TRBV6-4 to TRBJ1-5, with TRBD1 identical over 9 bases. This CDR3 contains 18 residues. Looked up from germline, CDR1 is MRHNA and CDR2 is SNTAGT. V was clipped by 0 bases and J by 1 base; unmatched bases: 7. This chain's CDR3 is CASSDSRGGQGSNQPQHF. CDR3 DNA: TGTGCCAGCAGTGACTCGAGAGGGGGACAGGGAAGCAATCAGCCCCAGCATTTT.

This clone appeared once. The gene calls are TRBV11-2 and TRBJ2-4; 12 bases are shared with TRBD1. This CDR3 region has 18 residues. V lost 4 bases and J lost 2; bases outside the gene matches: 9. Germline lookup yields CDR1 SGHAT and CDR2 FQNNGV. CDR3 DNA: TGTGCCAGCAGCTCGGGACAGGGGGCAATTGTGTCCAAAAACATTCAGTACTTC. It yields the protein CASSSGQGAIVSKNIQYF.

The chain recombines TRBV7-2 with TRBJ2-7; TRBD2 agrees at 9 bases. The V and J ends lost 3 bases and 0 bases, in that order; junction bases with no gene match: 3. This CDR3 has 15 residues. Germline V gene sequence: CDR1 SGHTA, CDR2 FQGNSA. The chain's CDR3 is CASSFNSGSSYEQYF. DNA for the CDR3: TGTGCCAGCAGCTTTAATAGCGGGAGCTCCTACGAGCAGTACTTC.

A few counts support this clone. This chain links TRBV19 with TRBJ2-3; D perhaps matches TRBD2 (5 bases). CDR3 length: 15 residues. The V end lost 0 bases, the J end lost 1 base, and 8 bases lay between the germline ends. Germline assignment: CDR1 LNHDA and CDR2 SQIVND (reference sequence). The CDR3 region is CASSIDGRGTDTQYF. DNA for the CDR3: TGTGCCAGTAGTATAGATGGGCGGGGCACAGATACGCAGTATTTT.

The CDR3 DNA reads TGTGCCAGCAGCAACAGCCAGGGGCGCGCCACTGAAGCTTTCTTT. It is translated as CASSNSQGRATEAFF. The rearrangement joins TRBV28 to TRBJ1-1, with D tentatively TRBD1 (6 bases). Trimming left V 6 bases short and J 4 bases short, with 18 bases between. The CDR3 contains 15 residues. Germline-derived CDR1 and CDR2 are MDHEN and SYDVKM. The entire variable domain, with the rest obtained from reference TRBV28 and TRBJ1-1, is as follows: DVKVTQSSRYLVKRTGEKVFLECVQDMDHENMFWYRQDPGLGLRLIYFSYDVKMKEKGDIPEGYSVSREKKERFSLILESASTNQTSMYLCASSNSQGRATEAFFGQGTRLTVV.

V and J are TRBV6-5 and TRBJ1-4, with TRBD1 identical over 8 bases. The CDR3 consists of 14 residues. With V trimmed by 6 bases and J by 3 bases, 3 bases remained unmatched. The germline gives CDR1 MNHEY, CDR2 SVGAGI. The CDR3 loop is CASRRTGPNEKLFF. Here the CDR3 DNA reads TGTGCCAGCAGGAGGACAGGGCCTAATGAAAAACTGTTTTTT.

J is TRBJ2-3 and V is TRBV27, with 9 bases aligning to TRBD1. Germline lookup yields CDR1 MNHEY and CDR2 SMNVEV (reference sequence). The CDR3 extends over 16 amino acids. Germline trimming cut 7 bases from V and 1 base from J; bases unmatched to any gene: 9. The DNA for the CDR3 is TGTGCCAGCAAAATCTCCCGGGACAGGGGCACAGATACGCAGTATTTT. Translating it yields CASKISRDRGTDTQYF.

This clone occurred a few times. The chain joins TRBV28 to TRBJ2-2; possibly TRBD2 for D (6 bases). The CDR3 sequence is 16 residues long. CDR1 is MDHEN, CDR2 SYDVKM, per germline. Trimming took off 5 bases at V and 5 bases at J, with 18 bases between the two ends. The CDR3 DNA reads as TGTGCCAGCAGTGGGAAAACCGGGACTCTTACCGGGGAGCTGTTTTTT. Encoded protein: CASSGKTGTLTGELFF.

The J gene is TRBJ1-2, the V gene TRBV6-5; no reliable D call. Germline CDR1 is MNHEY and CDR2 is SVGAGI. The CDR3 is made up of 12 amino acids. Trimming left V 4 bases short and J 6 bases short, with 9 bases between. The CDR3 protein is CASSSGLHGYTF. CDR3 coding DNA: TGTGCCAGCAGTTCGGGATTACATGGCTACACCTTC.